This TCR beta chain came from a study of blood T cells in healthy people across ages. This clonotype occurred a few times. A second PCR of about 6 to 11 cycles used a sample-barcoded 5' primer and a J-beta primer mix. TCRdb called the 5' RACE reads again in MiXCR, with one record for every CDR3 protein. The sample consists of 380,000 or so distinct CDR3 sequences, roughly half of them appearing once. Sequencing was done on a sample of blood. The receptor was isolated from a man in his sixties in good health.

The CDR3 DNA follows: TGTGCCAGCACCGGGGGTGTCGAGCAGTACTTC. Residues: CASTGGVEQYF. The J gene is TRBJ2-7, the V gene TRBV7-2; possibly TRBD2 for D (6 bases). Germline values: CDR1 SGHTA, CDR2 FQGNSA. This CDR3 spans 11 amino acids. V shed 7 bases and J shed 6 bases, with 10 bases lying between them.